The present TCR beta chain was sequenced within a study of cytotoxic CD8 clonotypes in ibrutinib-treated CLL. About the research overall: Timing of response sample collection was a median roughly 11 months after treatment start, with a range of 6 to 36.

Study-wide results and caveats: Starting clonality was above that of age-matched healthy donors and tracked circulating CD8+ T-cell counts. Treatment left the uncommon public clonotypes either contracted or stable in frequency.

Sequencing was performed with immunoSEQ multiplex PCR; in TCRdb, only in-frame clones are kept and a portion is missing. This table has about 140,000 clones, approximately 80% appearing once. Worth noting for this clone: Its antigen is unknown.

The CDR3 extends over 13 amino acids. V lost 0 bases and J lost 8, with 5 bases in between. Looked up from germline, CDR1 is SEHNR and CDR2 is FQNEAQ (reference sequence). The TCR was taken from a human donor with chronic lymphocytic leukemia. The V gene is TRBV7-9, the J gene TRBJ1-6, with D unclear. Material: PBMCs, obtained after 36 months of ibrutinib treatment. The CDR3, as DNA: TGTGCCAGCAGCTTAGCGCCCCATTCACCCCTCCACTTT. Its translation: CASSLAPHSPLHF. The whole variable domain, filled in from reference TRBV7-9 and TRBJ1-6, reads DTGVSQNPRHKITKRGQNVTFRCDPISEHNRLYWYRQTLGQGPEFLTYFQNEAQLEKSRLLSDRFSAERPKGSFSTLEIQRTEQGDSAMYLCASSLAPHSPLHFGNGTRLTVT.